One and the same sample provided the 9 T cell receptor beta chains below, sequenced in a study of tumor and adjacent non-tumor tissue in lung cancer. A modified ARM-PCR protocol with three rounds of nested PCR amplified TCRbeta. Using its own MiXCR run on the multiplex PCR reads, TCRdb lists one record per CDR3 protein. The table includes some 74,000 distinct CDR3 sequences, roughly 72% detected once. RNA was extracted from bulk tissue without any cell sorting. The sample taken for sequencing was lung tumor tissue. Receptor source: a woman in her 40s with non-small cell lung cancer.

In its sample, this clonotype was seen many times. The chain combines TRBV20-1 with TRBJ2-1, with 10 positions matching TRBD2. The ends lost 0 bases at V and 1 base at J; junction bases unmatched: 3. CDR3 length: 16 residues. Germline CDR1 DFQATT, CDR2 SNEGSKA (reference sequence). CDR3 loop: CSARDLLAGSYNEQFF. For the CDR3, the DNA is TGCAGTGCTAGAGACCTACTAGCGGGGTCCTACAATGAGCAGTTCTTC.

In regard to this clonotype: A much larger clone is a single base away; this may be a read error. This chain uses TRBV20-1 with TRBJ2-5; D is perhaps TRBD1 (5 bases). The germline CDR1 and CDR2 sequences are DFQATT and SNEGSKA (reference sequence). The CDR3 loop spans 10 amino acids. Trimming cost V 7 bases and J 4 bases, with 7 bases left between them. CDR3 sequence: CSVQGETQYF. The CDR3 bases are TGCAGTGTTCAGGGAGAGACCCAGTACTTC.

With regard to this clonotype: At one end, the junction sequence differs from germline, possibly due to a read error. The chain employs TRBV29-1 and TRBJ2-1, with 7 positions matching TRBD2. This CDR3 region has 15 residues. Germline assignment: CDR1 SQVTM and CDR2 ANQGSEA. CDR3 amino acids: CSVARASGSYNEQFF. In DNA form, the CDR3 reads TGTAGCGTTGCTAGGGCTAGCGGCTCCTACAATGAGCAGTTCTTC.

With respect to this clonotype: The CDR3 ends on some other residue instead of the conserved phenylalanine or tryptophan, so this is likely a read error. This sequence joins TRBV30 and TRBJ2-1, with 8 bases aligning to TRBD2. The CDR3 extends over 13 amino acids. CDR1 and CDR2 from the germline V gene are GTSNPN and SVGIG (reference sequence). The CDR3 DNA sequence: TGCGCCTGGAGCGGGAGCATTTACAATGAGCAGTTCCTC. It yields the protein CAWSGSIYNEQFL.

A remark on this clonotype: This may be a read error, as it is one base from a much larger clone. The gene calls are TRBV30 and TRBJ2-2; TRBD1 matches at 9 bases. Germline CDR1 is GTSNPN and CDR2 is SVGIG (reference sequence). The V gene end was trimmed by 7 bases and the J gene end by 4 bases; junction bases not matched to a gene: 4. This CDR3 has 13 residues. CDR3: CASGTGSTGELFF. The CDR3 DNA reads as TGTGCCTCTGGGACAGGGAGCACCGGGGAGCTGTTTTTT.

A remark on this clonotype: At one end, the junction sequence differs from germline, possibly due to a read error. The rearrangement joins TRBV11-2 to TRBJ2-3, with 8 bases lining up with TRBD1. Germline V gene lookup returns CDR1 SGHAT and CDR2 FQNNGV. The CDR3 loop spans 14 amino acids. The CDR3 spells CAGNLRDRRDTQYF. The CDR3 DNA is TGTGCCGGCAACTTACGGGACAGGAGGGATACGCAATATTTT.

Concerning this clonotype: Sequence at one end of the junction differs from germline and may be a read error. The chain carries TRBV11-2 and TRBJ1-6; unclear D gene. There are 15 residues in the CDR3. Germline CDR1 reads SGHAT; CDR2 reads FQNNGV. CDR3 residues: CASCLASGNNSSLHF. CDR3 DNA sequence: TGTGCCAGCTGCTTAGCCTCGGGGAATAATTCATCACTCCACTTT. The whole variable domain, remainder taken from reference TRBV11-2 and TRBJ1-6, is EAGVAQSPRYKIIEKRQSVAFWCNPISGHATLYWYQQILGQGPKLLIQFQNNGVVDDSQLPKDRFSAERLKGVDSTLKIQPAKLEDSAVYLCASCLASGNNSSLHFGNGTRLTVT.

This clonotype was counted at least ten times. The V gene is TRBV2, the J gene TRBJ2-3; TRBD1 is a possible D gene (5 bases). The CDR3 contains 15 residues. Between the trimmed V and J ends, which lost 6 bases and 1 base, there was a span of 14 bases. Germline V gene data show CDR1 as SNHLY and CDR2 as FYNNEI. The CDR3 DNA sequence: TGTGCCAGCAGGGGGCACATGACGGGCACAGATACGCAGTATTTT. Translated: CASRGHMTGTDTQYF. The full variable domain, in which reference TRBV2 and TRBJ2-3 provide the parts outside the CDR3, is EPEVTQTPSHQVTQMGQEVILRCVPISNHLYFYWYRQILGQKVEFLVSFYNNEISEKSEIFDDQFSVERPDGSNFTLKIRSTKLEDSAMYFCASRGHMTGTDTQYFGPGTRLTVL.

By sample share, this clonotype is large. The chain links TRBV6-1 to TRBJ2-3; no firm D call. Germline CDR1 is MNHNS and CDR2 is SASEGT. The V end lost 8 bases, the J end lost 1 base, and 7 bases lay between the germline ends. The length of the CDR3 is 12 residues. The DNA of the CDR3 is TGTGCCAGCGCAGTTGGCACAGATACGCAGTATTTT. Translating gives CASAVGTDTQYF.